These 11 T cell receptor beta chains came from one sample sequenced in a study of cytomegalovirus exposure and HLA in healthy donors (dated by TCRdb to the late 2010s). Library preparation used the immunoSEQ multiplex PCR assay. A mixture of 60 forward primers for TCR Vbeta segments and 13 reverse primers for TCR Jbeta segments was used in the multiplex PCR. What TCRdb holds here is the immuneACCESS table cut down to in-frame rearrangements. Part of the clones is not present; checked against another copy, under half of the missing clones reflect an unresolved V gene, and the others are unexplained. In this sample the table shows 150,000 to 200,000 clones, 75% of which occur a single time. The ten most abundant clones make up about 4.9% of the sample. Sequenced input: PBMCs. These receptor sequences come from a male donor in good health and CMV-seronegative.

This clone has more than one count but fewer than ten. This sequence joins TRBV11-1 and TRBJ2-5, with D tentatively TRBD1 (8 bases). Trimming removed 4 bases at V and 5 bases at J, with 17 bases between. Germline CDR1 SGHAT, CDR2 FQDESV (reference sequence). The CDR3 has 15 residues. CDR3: CASSSRTGRDETQYF. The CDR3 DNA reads TGTGCCAGCAGCTCAAGGACAGGGAGGGATGAGACCCAGTACTTC.

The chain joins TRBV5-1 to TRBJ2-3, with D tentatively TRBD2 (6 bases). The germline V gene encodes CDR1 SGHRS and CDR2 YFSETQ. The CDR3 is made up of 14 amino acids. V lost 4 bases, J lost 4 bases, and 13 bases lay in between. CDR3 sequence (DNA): TGCGCCAGCAGCCCGAGACTAGTCCCAGATACGCAGTATTTT. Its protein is CASSPRLVPDTQYF.

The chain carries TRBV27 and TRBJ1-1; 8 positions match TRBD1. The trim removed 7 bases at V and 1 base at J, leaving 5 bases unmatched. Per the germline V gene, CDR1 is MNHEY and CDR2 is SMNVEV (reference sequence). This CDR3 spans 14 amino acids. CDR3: CASTETGANTEAFF. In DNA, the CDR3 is TGTGCCAGCACCGAGACAGGGGCGAACACTGAAGCTTTCTTT.

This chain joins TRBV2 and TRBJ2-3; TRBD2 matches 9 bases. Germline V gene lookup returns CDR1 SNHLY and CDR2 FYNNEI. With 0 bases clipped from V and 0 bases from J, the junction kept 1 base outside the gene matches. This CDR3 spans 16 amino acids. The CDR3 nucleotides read TGTGCCAGCAGTGAAGCGCGGGGGGGCAGCACAGATACGCAGTATTTT. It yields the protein CASSEARGGSTDTQYF. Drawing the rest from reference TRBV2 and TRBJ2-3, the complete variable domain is EPEVTQTPSHQVTQMGQEVILRCVPISNHLYFYWYRQILGQKVEFLVSFYNNEISEKSEIFDDQFSVERPDGSNFTLKIRSTKLEDSAMYFCASSEARGGSTDTQYFGPGTRLTVL.

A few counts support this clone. CDR3 nucleotide sequence: TGTGCCAGCAGCCTGGACAGCGGCAATCAGCCCCAGCATTTT. It is translated as CASSLDSGNQPQHF. This chain connects TRBV7-2 to TRBJ1-5, with D possibly being TRBD1 (6 bases). CDR1 SGHTA and CDR2 FQGNSA come from the germline V gene. Trimming removed 5 bases at V and 2 bases at J, with 10 bases between. CDR3 length: 14 amino acids.

CDR3 residues: CASSPSGGASYEQYF. CDR3 coding DNA: TGTGCCAGCAGTCCTAGCGGGGGGGCCTCCTACGAGCAGTACTTC. The chain uses TRBV9 and TRBJ2-7; 12 nucleotides agree with TRBD2. This CDR3 has 15 amino acids. With V trimmed by 5 bases and J by 0 bases, 3 bases remained unmatched. The germline V gene has CDR1 SGDLS and CDR2 YYNGEE.

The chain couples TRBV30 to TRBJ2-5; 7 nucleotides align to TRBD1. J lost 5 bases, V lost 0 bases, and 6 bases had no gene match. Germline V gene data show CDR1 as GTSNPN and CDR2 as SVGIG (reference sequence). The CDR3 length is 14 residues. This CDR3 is CAWSVLRGRETQYF. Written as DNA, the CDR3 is TGTGCCTGGAGTGTATTGAGGGGGCGGGAGACCCAGTACTTC.

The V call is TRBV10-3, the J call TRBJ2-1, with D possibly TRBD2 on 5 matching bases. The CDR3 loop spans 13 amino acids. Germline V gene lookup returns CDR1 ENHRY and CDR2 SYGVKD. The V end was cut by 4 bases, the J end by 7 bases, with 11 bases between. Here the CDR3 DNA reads TGTGCCATCAGTGTGGGCCTAGCTAATGAGCAGTTCTTC. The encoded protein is CAISVGLANEQFF.

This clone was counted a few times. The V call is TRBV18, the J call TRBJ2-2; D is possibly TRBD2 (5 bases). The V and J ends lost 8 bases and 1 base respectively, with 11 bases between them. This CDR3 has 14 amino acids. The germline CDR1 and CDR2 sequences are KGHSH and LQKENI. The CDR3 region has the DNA TGTGCCAGCCCCAAGGCGGGGAACACCGGGGAGCTGTTTTTT. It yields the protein CASPKAGNTGELFF.

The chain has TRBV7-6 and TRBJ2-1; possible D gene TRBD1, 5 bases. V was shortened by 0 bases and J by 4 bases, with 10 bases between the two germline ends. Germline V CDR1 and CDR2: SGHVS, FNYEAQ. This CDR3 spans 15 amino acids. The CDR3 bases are TGTGCCAGCAGCTTAGCAGGGGCAGTTTACAATGAGCAGTTCTTC. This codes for CASSLAGAVYNEQFF.

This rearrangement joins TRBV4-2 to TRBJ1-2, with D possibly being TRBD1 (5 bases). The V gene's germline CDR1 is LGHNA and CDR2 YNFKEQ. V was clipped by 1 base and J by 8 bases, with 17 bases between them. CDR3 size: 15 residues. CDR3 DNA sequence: TGTGCCAGCAGCCAAGCTGGGGAGCTCCGGGGGGGCTACACCTTC. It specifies CASSQAGELRGGYTF.